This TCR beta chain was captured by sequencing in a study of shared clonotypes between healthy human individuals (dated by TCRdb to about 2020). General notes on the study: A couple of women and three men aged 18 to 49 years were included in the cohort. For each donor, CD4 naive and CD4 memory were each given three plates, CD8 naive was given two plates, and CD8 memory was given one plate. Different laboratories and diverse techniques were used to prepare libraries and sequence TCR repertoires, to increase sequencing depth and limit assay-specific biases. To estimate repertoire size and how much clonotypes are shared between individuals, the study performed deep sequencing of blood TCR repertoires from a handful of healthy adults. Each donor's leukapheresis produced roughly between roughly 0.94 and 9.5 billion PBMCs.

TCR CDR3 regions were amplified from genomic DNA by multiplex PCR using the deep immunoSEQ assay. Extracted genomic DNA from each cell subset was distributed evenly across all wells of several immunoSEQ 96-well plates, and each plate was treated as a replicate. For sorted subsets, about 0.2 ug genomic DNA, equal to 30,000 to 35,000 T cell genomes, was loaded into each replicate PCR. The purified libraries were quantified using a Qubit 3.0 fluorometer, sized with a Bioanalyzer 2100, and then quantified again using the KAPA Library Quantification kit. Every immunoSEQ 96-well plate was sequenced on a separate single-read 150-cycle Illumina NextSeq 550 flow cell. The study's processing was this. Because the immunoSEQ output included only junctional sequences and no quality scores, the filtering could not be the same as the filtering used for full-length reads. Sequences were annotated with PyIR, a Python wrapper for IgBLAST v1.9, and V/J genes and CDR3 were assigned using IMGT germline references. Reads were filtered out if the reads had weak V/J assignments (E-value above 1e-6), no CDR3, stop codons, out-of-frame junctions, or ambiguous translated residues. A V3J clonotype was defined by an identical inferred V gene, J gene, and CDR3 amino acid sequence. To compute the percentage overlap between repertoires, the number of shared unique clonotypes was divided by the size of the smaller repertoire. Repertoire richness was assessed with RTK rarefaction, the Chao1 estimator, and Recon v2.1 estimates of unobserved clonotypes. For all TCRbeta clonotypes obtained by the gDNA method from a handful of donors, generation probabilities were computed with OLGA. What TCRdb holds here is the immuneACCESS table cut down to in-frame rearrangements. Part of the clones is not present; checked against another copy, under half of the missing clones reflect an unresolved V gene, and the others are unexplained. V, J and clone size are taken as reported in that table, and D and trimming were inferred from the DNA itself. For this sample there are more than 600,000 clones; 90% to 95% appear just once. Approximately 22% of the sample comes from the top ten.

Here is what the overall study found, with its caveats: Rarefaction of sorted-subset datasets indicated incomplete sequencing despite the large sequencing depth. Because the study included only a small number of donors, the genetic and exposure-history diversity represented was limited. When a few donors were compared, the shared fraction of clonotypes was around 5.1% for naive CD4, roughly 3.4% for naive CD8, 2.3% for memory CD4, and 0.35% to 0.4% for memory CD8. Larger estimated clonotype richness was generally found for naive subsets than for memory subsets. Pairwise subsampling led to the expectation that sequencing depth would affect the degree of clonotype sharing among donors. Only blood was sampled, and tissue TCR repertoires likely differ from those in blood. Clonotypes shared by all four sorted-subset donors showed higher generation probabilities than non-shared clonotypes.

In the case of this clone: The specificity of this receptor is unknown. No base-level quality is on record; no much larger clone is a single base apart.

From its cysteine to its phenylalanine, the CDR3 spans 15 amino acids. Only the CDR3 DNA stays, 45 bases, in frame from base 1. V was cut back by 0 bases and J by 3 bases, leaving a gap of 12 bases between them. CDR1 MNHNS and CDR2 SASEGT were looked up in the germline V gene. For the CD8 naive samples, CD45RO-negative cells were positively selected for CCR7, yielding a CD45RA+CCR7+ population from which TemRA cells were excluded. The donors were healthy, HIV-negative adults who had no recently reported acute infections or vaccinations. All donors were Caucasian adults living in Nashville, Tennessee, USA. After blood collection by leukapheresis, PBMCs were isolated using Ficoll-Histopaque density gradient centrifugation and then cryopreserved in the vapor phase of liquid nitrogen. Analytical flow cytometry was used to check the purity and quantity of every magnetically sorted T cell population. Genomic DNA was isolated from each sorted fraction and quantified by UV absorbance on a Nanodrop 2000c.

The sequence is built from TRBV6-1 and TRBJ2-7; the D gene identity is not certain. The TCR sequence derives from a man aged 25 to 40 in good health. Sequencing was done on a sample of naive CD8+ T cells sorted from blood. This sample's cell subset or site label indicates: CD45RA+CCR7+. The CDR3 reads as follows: CASSEASAPFYEQYF. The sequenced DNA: TGTGCCAGCAGTGAAGCGAGTGCACCATTCTACGAGCAGTACTTC.